This TCR beta chain emerged from a study of shared clonotypes between healthy human individuals (TCRdb year 2020). Study-level background: The cohort included three men and a couple of women between 18 and 49 years of age. Per donor, leukapheresis produced somewhere between about 0.85 and 9.5 billion PBMCs. For each donor, CD4 naive and CD4 memory were each given three plates, CD8 naive was given two plates, and CD8 memory was given one plate. The study deeply sequenced blood TCR repertoires of five healthy adults to estimate repertoire size and the extent of clonotype sharing between individuals. Different laboratories and diverse techniques were used to prepare libraries and sequence TCR repertoires, to increase sequencing depth and limit assay-specific biases.

Using the deep immunoSEQ assay, multiplex PCR amplified TCR CDR3 regions from genomic DNA. Extracted genomic DNA from each cell subset was spread evenly across all wells of several immunoSEQ 96-well plates, with each plate serving as a replicate. For sorted subsets, each replicate PCR was loaded with about 0.2 ug genomic DNA, equivalent to 32,000 or so T cell genomes. Purified libraries were measured with a Qubit 3.0 fluorometer, size-checked on a Bioanalyzer 2100, and measured again with the KAPA Library Quantification kit. Each immunoSEQ 96-well plate was sequenced on its own single-read 150-cycle Illumina NextSeq 550 flow cell. Processing in the source paper ran as follows. Because the immunoSEQ output included only junctional sequences and no quality scores, the filtering could not be the same as the filtering used for full-length reads. To assign V/J genes and CDR3, sequences were annotated using PyIR, a Python wrapper for IgBLAST v1.9, with IMGT germline references. Reads with weak V/J assignments (E-value above 1e-6), missing CDR3, stop codons, out-of-frame junctions, or ambiguous translated residues were removed. V3J clonotypes were defined as sequences sharing the same inferred V gene, J gene, and CDR3 amino acid sequence. To compute the percentage overlap between repertoires, the number of shared unique clonotypes was divided by the size of the smaller repertoire. RTK rarefaction, the Chao1 estimator, and Recon v2.1 estimates of unobserved clonotypes were used to assess repertoire richness. OLGA was used to compute generation probabilities for all TCRbeta clonotypes that the gDNA method yielded from a few donors. Imported from immuneACCESS, the table was reduced by TCRdb to in-frame sequences with V and J called. These copies leave out some clones; in studies compared against another copy, an unresolved V gene accounts for under half, and the cause of the remainder is not known. The V and J calls and the clone size are those of that table, but D and trimming were determined from the DNA. This sample lists nearly 1 million clones; 76% were detected once. The top ten clones comprise around 1.5% of the sample.

The donors were healthy, HIV-negative adults with no recently reported acute infections or vaccinations. Every donor was a Caucasian adult residing in Nashville, Tennessee, USA. CD4+ T cells were enriched by magnetic negative selection; naive cells were then positively selected on CD45RA, and the negative fraction formed the memory subset. Blood was obtained by leukapheresis, after which PBMCs were separated by Ficoll-Histopaque density gradient centrifugation and cryopreserved in liquid nitrogen vapor phase. Analytical flow cytometry was used to check the purity and quantity of each magnetically sorted T cell population. Genomic DNA was isolated from every sorted fraction and measured by UV absorbance on a Nanodrop 2000c. Regarding this clone: The specificity of this receptor is unknown. The sample holds no much larger clone one base away, and base qualities are not on file.

On the study overall, not on this receptor specifically: Higher generation probabilities were observed for clonotypes shared by all four sorted-subset donors than for non-shared clonotypes. Naive subsets generally had larger estimated clonotype richness than memory subsets did. Because the study included a small number of donors, the genetic and exposure-history diversity represented was limited. When four donors were compared, the shared fraction of clonotypes was around 5.1% for naive CD4, less than 4% for naive CD8, roughly 2.5% for memory CD4, and 0.35% to 0.5% for memory CD8. Even with the large sequencing depth, rarefaction of the sorted-subset datasets indicated that sequencing was incomplete. Based on pairwise subsampling, the degree of clonotype sharing among donors was expected to be affected by sequencing depth. Sampling was restricted to blood, and TCR repertoires in tissues likely differ from the TCR repertoires found in blood.

Including the terminal cysteine and phenylalanine, the CDR3 comprises 14 residues. This entry keeps only the CDR3 DNA: 42 bases, framed from base 1. The germline ends are 14 bases apart after V is trimmed by 3 bases and J by 5 bases. The germline V gene sets CDR1 to SGHVS and CDR2 to FQNEAQ. This receptor was identified in a young man in good health. The chain links TRBV7-8 with TRBJ2-7; TRBD1 is a possible D gene, resting on 5 matching bases. The material sequenced was memory CD4+ T cells sorted from blood. This sample's cell subset or site label indicates: CD45RA-negative fraction. The CDR3 is CASSFRSGSHEQYF. The DNA sequence is given as TGTGCCAGCAGCTTCCGGTCAGGGTCCCACGAGCAGTACTTC.